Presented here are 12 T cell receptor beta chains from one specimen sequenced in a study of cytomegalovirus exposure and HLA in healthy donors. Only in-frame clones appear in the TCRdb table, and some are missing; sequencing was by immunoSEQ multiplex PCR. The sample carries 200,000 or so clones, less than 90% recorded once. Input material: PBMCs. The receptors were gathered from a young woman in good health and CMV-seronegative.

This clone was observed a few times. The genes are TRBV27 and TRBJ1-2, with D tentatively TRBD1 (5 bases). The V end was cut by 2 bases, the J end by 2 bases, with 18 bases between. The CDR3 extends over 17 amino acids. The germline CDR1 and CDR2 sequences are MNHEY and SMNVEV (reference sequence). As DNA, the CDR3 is TGTGCCAGCAGTTTAAACCCCACCCAGGACATCAACTATGGCTACACCTTC. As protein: CASSLNPTQDINYGYTF.

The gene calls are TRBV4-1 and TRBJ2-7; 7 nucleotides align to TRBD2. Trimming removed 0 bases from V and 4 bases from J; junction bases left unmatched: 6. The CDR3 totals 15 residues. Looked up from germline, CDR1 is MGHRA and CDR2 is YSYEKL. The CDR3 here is CASSQDSGGGYEQYF. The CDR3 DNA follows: TGCGCCAGCAGCCAAGATTCGGGGGGTGGTTACGAGCAGTACTTC.

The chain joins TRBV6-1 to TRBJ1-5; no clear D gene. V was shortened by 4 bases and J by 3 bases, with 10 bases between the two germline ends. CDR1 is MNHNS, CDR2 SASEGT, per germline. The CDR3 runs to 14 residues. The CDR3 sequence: CASSARQFNQPQHF. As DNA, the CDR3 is TGTGCCAGCAGTGCGAGGCAGTTCAATCAGCCCCAGCATTTT.

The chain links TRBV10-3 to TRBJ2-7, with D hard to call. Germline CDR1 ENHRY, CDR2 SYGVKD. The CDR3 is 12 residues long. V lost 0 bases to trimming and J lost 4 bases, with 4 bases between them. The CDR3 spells CAISESSYEQYF. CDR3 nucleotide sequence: TGTGCCATCAGTGAGTCGTCATACGAGCAGTACTTC.

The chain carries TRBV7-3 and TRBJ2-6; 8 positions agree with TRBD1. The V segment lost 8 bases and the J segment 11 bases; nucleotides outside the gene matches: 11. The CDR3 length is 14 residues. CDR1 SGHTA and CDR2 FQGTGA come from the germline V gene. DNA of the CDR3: TGTGCCAGCGGCGGACAGGGCGCTAGGGACGTCCTGACTTTC. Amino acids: CASGGQGARDVLTF.

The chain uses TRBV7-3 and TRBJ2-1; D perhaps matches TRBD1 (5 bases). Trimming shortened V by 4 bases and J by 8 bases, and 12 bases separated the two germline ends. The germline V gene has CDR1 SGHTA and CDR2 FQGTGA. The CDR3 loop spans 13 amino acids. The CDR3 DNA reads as TGTGCCAGCAGCTCCAGGGTCAACGATGAGCAGTTCTTC. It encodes CASSSRVNDEQFF.

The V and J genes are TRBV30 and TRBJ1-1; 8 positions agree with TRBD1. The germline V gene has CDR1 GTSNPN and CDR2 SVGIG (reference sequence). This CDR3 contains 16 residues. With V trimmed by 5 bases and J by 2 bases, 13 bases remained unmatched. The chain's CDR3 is CAWSSRSGTGNTEAFF. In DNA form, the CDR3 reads TGTGCCTGGTCGAGCAGATCCGGGACAGGTAACACTGAAGCTTTCTTT.

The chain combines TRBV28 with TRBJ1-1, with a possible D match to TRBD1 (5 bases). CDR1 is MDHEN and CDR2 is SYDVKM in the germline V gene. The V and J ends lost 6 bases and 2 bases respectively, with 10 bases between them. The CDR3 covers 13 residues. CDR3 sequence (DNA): TGTGCCAGCAGCAGGGTGTCAAACACTGAAGCTTTCTTT. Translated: CASSRVSNTEAFF.

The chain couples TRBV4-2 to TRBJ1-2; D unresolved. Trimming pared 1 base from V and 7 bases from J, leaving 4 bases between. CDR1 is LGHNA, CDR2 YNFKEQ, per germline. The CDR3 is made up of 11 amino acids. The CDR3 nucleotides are TGTGCCAGCAGCCAAGGGAGTGGCTACACCTTC. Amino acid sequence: CASSQGSGYTF.

CDR3 nucleotides: TGCGCCAGCAGCCAAGATCCAGACCAGACCCAGTACTTC. It codes for CASSQDPDQTQYF. J is TRBJ2-5 and V is TRBV4-1; D is ambiguous. This CDR3 is built from 13 residues. The germline V and J ends were trimmed by 0 bases and 6 bases, with 8 bases remaining between them. Germline-derived CDR1 and CDR2 are MGHRA and YSYEKL.

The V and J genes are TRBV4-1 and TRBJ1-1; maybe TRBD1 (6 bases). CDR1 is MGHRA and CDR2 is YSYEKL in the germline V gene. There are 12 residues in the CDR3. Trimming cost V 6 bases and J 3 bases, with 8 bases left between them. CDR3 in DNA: TGCGCCAGCAGTCAGGGGTACACTGAAGCTTTCTTT. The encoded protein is CASSQGYTEAFF.

CDR3 sequence reads: CASSFTVNQPQHF. CDR3 nucleotide sequence: TGTGCCAGCAGTTTCACCGTAAATCAGCCCCAGCATTTT. The chain combines TRBV6-6 with TRBJ1-5; no definite D call. V lost 4 bases to trimming and J lost 4 bases, with 8 bases between them. Germline V lookup: CDR1 MNHNY, CDR2 SVGAGI (reference sequence). There are 13 residues in the CDR3.